The rows below give T cell receptor beta chains drawn from one sample of a study of molecular identifiers for immune sequencing clone quantification. In TCRdb, the PCR reads were re-called with MiXCR into one record per CDR3 protein. The sample carries nearly 650,000 distinct CDR3 sequences, about 25% recorded once. Sequenced input: naive CD8+ T cells from blood, with Jurkat cell RNA spiked in. The receptors were gathered from a human donor in good health. Some libraries in this study had Jurkat cell RNA spiked in. Each CDR3 is given with its conserved first and last residue. A D gene is named only where the DNA matches it firmly. Size values are once, few and many counts, or a class for expanded clones, and some rows have none.

size	V	D	J	CDR3	DNA
many	TRBV4-3	TRBD2	TRBJ2-3	CASSPTSYDTQYF	TGCGCCAGCAGCCCGACTAGCTACGATACGCAGTATTTT
.	TRBV9	.	TRBJ1-5	CTSSVEGGGNQPQHF	TGTACCAGCAGCGTAGAAGGTGGGGGGAATCAGCCCCAGCATTTT
.	TRBV19	TRBD1	TRBJ2-7	CASSIGTGLSYEQYF	TGTGCCAGTAGTATTGGGACAGGCCTCTCCTACGAGCAGTACTTC
many	TRBV7-9	TRBD2	TRBJ2-3	CASSHGLAGGPADTQYF	TGTGCCAGCAGCCATGGACTAGCGGGAGGGCCGGCAGATACGCAGTATTTT
.	TRBV12-3/TRBV12-4	.	TRBJ1-2	CATDRDTTYGYTF	TGTGCCACTGACCGGGACACAACCTATGGCTACACCTTC
.	TRBV6-1	.	TRBJ1-1	CASSEGEAFF	TGTGCCAGCAGTGAGGGGGAAGCTTTCTTT
.	TRBV1	.	TRBJ2-7	CTSSQVHMTYEQYF	TGCACCAGCAGCCAAGTCCATATGACCTACGAGCAGTACTTC
many	TRBV12-3/TRBV12-4	.	TRBJ2-3	CASSFSWVSTDTQYF	TGTGCCAGCAGTTTCAGTTGGGTTAGCACAGATACGCAGTATTTT
many	TRBV6-5	TRBD2	TRBJ2-2	CASSIREAGELFF	TGTGCCAGCAGCATACGGGAGGCCGGGGAGCTGTTTTTT
many	TRBV5-1	TRBD1	TRBJ1-1	CASSYRGLDTEAFF	TGCGCCAGCAGCTACAGGGGATTGGACACTGAAGCTTTCTTT
.	TRBV6-5	.	TRBJ2-1	CASSYIVGGGDEQSF	TGTGCCAGCAGTTACATCGTTGGAGGGGGCGATGAGCAGTCCTTC
once	TRBV30	.	TRBJ2-2	CAWMMETRAGELFF	TGTGCCTGGATGATGGAGACTCGGGCCGGGGAGCTGTTTTTT
.	TRBV6-5	.	TRBJ1-5	CASSTEENQPQHF	TGTGCCAGCAGTACAGAAGAAAATCAGCCCCAGCATTTT
many	TRBV6-5	TRBD1	TRBJ1-2	CASTHHRGVDYGYTF	TGTGCCAGCACCCACCACAGGGGAGTGGACTATGGCTACACCTTC
many	TRBV12-3/TRBV12-4	.	TRBJ1-1	CASSLAGLLREAFF	TGTGCCAGCAGTTTAGCGGGACTATTGAGGGAGGCTTTCTTT
many	TRBV28	TRBD2	TRBJ2-2	CASSRRSLGTSGITGELFF	TGTGCCAGCAGTCGCCGAAGCCTAGGGACTAGCGGGATCACCGGGGAGCTGTTTTTT
many	TRBV20-1	TRBD1	TRBJ2-7	CSARRTGWSYEQYF	TGCAGTGCTAGACGGACAGGGTGGTCCTACGAGCAGTACTTC
few	TRBV27	.	TRBJ2-7	CASSYRASHEQYF	TGTGCCAGCAGTTACAGGGCCTCCCACGAGCAGTACTTC
few	TRBV6-5	.	TRBJ1-6	CASSYSAQHYNSPLHF	TGTGCCAGCAGTTACTCGGCTCAGCACTATAATTCACCCCTCCACTTT
many	TRBV9	.	TRBJ2-3	CASSLAIRTHTDTQYF	TGTGCCAGCAGCCTGGCTATCCGGACTCACACAGATACGCAGTATTTT
many	TRBV2	.	TRBJ2-2	CASSVGPNTGELFF	TGTGCCAGCAGTGTAGGCCCCAACACCGGGGAGCTGTTTTTT
.	TRBV9	.	TRBJ2-7	CASRVGGGTYEQYF	TGTGCCAGCCGCGTAGGGGGGGGGACCTACGAGCAGTACTTC
many	TRBV7-9	.	TRBJ2-1	CASSLRTVSSYNEQFF	TGTGCCAGCAGCCTGAGGACTGTAAGCTCCTACAATGAGCAGTTCTTC
few	TRBV6-6	TRBD2	TRBJ2-7	CASSYSRSGGAGDVDEQYF	TGTGCCAGCAGTTACTCTAGGTCCGGGGGAGCGGGAGACGTGGACGAGCAGTACTTC
many	TRBV24-1	.	TRBJ2-3	CATSDHPPDGTDTQYF	TGTGCCACCAGTGATCATCCCCCGGACGGGACGGATACGCAGTATTTT
many	TRBV27	.	TRBJ1-1	CASSLGSGTEAFF	TGTGCCAGCAGTTTAGGCAGTGGAACTGAAGCTTTCTTT
.	TRBV5-1	.	TRBJ1-2	CASSSASFGTTNYGYTF	TGCGCCAGCAGCTCCGCTTCTTTCGGGACAACGAACTATGGCTACACCTTC
few	TRBV10-3	.	TRBJ1-1	CAISPTVNTEAFF	TGTGCCATCAGTCCTACAGTCAACACTGAAGCTTTCTTT
.	TRBV4-3	.	TRBJ1-2	CASSQETVTALSNYGCTF	TGCGCCAGCAGCCAAGAAACCGTGACAGCACTTTCTAACTATGGCTGCACCTTC
.	TRBV9	TRBD2	TRBJ2-2	CASSERGTSGSVNGELFF	TGTGCCAGCAGCGAGAGGGGGACTAGCGGCAGCGTGAACGGGGAGCTGTTTTTT
many	TRBV7-9	.	TRBJ1-1	CASSTGVGTEAFF	TGTGCCAGCAGTACCGGAGTTGGCACTGAAGCTTTCTTT
.	TRBV19	.	TRBJ1-1	CASSIAQGLNTEAFF	TGTGCCAGTAGTATAGCCCAGGGGCTTAACACTGAAGCTTTCTTT
.	TRBV6-1	.	TRBJ2-5	CAVRTSDTGTKRKATQYF	TGTGCCGTACGAACAAGCGACACCGGGACGAAAAGGAAGGCGACCCAGTACTTC
.	TRBV7-2	.	TRBJ2-4	CANTKGGARNIQYF	TGTGCCAACACCAAAGGGGGGGCCAGAAACATTCAGTACTTC
.	TRBV20-1	.	TRBJ1-2	CSARETDNYGYTF	TGCAGTGCTAGAGAAACAGATAACTATGGCTACACCTTC
many	TRBV2	.	TRBJ1-4	CASSVSPSPEEEKLFF	TGTGCCAGCAGTGTTAGTCCCTCACCCGAGGAGGAAAAACTGTTTTTT
.	TRBV6-5	.	TRBJ1-1	CASSYEVDMNTEAFF	TGTGCCAGCAGTTACGAGGTAGACATGAACACTGAAGCTTTCTTT
.	TRBV6-5	.	TRBJ2-7	CASSMDRSSSYEQYF	TGTGCCAGCAGTATGGACAGATCAAGTTCCTACGAGCAGTACTTC
few	TRBV9	TRBD1	TRBJ2-1	CASSGPGQAYNEQFF	TGTGCCAGCAGCGGGCCGGGACAGGCCTACAATGAGCAGTTCTTC